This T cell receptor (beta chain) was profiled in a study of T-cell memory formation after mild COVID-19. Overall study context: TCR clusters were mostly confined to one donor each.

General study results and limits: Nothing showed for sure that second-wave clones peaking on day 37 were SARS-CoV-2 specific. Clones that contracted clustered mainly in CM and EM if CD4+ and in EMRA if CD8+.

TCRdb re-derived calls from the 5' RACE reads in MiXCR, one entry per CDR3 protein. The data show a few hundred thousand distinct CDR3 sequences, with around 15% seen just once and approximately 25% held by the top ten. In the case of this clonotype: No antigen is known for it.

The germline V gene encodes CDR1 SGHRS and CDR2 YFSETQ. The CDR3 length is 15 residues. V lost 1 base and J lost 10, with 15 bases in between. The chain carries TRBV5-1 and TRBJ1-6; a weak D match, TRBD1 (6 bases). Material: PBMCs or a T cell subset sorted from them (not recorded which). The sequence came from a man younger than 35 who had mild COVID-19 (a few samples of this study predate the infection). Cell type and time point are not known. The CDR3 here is CASSLSSGVGSPLHF. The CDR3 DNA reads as TGCGCCAGCAGCTTGAGCTCAGGGGTTGGGTCACCCCTCCACTTT.